This record looks at one TCR beta chain sequence and its context. Per the original data handling: By means of reference gene primer amplification, nucleated cell counts were estimated. TCRdb's table, derived via immunoSEQ multiplex PCR, lists solely in-frame clones and lacks some. The V and J calls and clone size come from that table; D and trimming were worked out from the DNA. The sample has roughly 700,000 clones, approximately 90% seen once. This sample is drawn from a study of blood T cell repertoires in COVID-19. Looking at the study overall: Researchers got acute and convalescent COVID-19 samples from the United States, Italy and Spain. Sample material is recorded as cDNA or gDNA derived from T cells, B-cell-depleted T cells, or PBMCs.

J was trimmed by 4 bases and V by 5 bases; bases with no gene match: 8. The CDR3 is made up of 16 amino acids. Germline V gene lookup returns CDR1 SEHNR and CDR2 FQNEAQ (reference sequence). This chain joins TRBV7-9 and TRBJ1-2; 12 nucleotides align to TRBD1. This clonotype was sampled from a woman under 30 with acute or convalescent COVID-19. Sequenced: peripheral blood. As DNA, the CDR3 is TGTGCCAGCAGCCGAAGGGACAGGGGGCCGGGCTATGGCTACACCTTC. Translation gives CASSRRDRGPGYGYTF.